This is a list of T cell receptor beta chains from one sample in a study of cytomegalovirus exposure and HLA in healthy donors. Profiling relied on immunoSEQ multiplex PCR, and the TCRdb table lists in-frame clones only, not all of them. The sample holds about 140,000 clones; 65% to 80% are singletons and the top ten take around 3%. Specimen: PBMCs. These receptor sequences come from a male donor in good health and CMV-seronegative. Each CDR3 is given without its conserved first and last residue. D genes are given only for firm matches. The size entry is marked missing in some rows and otherwise reads once, few, many or a size class.

v_gene: TRBV18
d_gene: -
j_gene: TRBJ1-2
abundance: few
CDR3aa: ASSPPAQASGYT

v_gene: TRBV7-3
d_gene: TRBD2
j_gene: TRBJ2-7
abundance: -
CDR3aa: ASSRTSGGRSYEQY

v_gene: TRBV6-6
d_gene: -
j_gene: TRBJ1-3
abundance: -
CDR3aa: ASNPQEGRGNTIY

v_gene: TRBV28
d_gene: -
j_gene: TRBJ1-2
abundance: -
CDR3aa: ASSFQSGGSGGYT

v_gene: TRBV5-6
d_gene: TRBD2
j_gene: TRBJ2-7
abundance: -
CDR3aa: ASSQRGTYEQY

v_gene: TRBV9
d_gene: TRBD1
j_gene: TRBJ1-6
abundance: -
CDR3aa: ASSLTAGTGKSPLH

v_gene: TRBV4-3
d_gene: -
j_gene: TRBJ1-2
abundance: -
CDR3aa: ASSQGTAMQYGYT

v_gene: TRBV5-8
d_gene: TRBD2
j_gene: TRBJ2-7
abundance: few
CDR3aa: ASSLAAGAHEQY

v_gene: TRBV7-3
d_gene: -
j_gene: TRBJ2-1
abundance: -
CDR3aa: ASRGAGEGEQF

v_gene: TRBV7-2
d_gene: TRBD1
j_gene: TRBJ2-1
abundance: -
CDR3aa: ASSLVWTGGNEQF

v_gene: TRBV7-9
d_gene: -
j_gene: TRBJ2-7
abundance: -
CDR3aa: ASSLVPGRSYEQY

v_gene: TRBV30
d_gene: TRBD2
j_gene: TRBJ2-7
abundance: -
CDR3aa: AWSPRGGAGGPY